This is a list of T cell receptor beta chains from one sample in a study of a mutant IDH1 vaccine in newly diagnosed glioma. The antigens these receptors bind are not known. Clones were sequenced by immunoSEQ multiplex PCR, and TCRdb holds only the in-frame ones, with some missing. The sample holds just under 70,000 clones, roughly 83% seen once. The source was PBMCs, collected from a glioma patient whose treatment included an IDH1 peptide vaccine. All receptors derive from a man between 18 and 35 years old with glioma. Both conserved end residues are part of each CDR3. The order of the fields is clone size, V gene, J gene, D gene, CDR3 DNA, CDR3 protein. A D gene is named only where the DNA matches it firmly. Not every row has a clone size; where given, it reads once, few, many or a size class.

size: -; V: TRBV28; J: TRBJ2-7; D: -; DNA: TGTGCCAGCAGTTTACAGGGCTCCTACGAGCAGTACTTC; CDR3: CASSLQGSYEQYF
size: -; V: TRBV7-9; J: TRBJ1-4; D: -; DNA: TGTGCCAGCAGCCTAGCGGGGGGGCGCGGTGAAAAACTGTTTTTT; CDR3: CASSLAGGRGEKLFF
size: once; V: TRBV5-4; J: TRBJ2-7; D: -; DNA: TGTGCCAGCAGCTTTAGCGGTAACTACGAGCAGTACTTC; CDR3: CASSFSGNYEQYF
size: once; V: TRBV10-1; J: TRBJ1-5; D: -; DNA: TGCGCCAGCAGTGAGGGACCCCGCGACTATAGCAATCAGCCCCAGCATTTT; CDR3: CASSEGPRDYSNQPQHF
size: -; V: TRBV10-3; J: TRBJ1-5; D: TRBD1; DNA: TGTGCCACCGGACAGGAACGCAATCAGCCCCAGCATTTT; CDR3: CATGQERNQPQHF
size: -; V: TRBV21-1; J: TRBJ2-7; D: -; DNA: TGTGCCAGCAGCCCCCTAGAGGTTACGGACGAGCAGTACTTC; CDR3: CASSPLEVTDEQYF
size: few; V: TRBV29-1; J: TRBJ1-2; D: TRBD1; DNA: TGCAGCGTTGAAGTAGGGACAGGGGGCTATGGCTACACCTTC; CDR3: CSVEVGTGGYGYTF
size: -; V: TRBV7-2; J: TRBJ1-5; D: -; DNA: TGTGCCAGCAGCTTAGAGCAAGAGCAGCCCCAGCATTTT; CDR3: CASSLEQEQPQHF
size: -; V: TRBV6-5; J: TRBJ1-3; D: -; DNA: TGTGCCAGCAGTCGATCGAACCTGGGGGGAAACACCATATATTTT; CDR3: CASSRSNLGGNTIYF
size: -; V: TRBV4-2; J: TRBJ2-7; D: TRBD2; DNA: TGTGCCAGCAGCCCCGGACTAGCGGGGCCCTACGAGCAGTACTTC; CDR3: CASSPGLAGPYEQYF
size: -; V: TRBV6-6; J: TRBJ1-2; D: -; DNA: TGTGCCAGCAGTTCGAAGAAACAGGGTTCTGGCTACACCTTC; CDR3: CASSSKKQGSGYTF
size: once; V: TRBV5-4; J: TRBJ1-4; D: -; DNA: TGTGCCAGCAGCCCGGACGGCAGTTCTAATGAAAAACTGTTTTTT; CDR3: CASSPDGSSNEKLFF
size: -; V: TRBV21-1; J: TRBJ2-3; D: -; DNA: TGTGCCAGCACCCTGGGGACAGGGACCGGGGACGGCACAGATACGCAGTATTTT; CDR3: CASTLGTGTGDGTDTQYF
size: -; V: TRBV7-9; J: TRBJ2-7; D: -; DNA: TGTGCCAGCAGACCCGGGACACCTCCCTACGAGCAGTACTTC; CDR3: CASRPGTPPYEQYF
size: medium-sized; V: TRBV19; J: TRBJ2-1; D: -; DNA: TGTGCCAGTAGTATGACACCCTACAATGAGCAGTTCTTC; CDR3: CASSMTPYNEQFF
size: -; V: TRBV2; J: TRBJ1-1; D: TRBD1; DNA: TGTGCCAGCAGATATACCGGGACAGGGACGAACACTGAAGCTTTCTTT; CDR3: CASRYTGTGTNTEAFF
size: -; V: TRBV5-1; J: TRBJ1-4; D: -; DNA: TGCGCCAGCAGCTTGCGAAAGGGGAATGAAAAACTGTTTTTT; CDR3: CASSLRKGNEKLFF
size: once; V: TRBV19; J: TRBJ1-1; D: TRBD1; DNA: TGTGCCAGTCACGGAAAAGACAGGGGGTTAATGAACACTGAAGCTTTCTTT; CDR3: CASHGKDRGLMNTEAFF
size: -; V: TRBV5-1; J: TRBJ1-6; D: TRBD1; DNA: TGCGCCAGCAGCTTGGTCGGGACAGGAGATTCACCCCTCCACTTT; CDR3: CASSLVGTGDSPLHF
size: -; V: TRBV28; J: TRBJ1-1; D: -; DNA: TGTGCCAGCAGCTCATCGGGTGGAGGGTGGGCGAACACTGAAGCTTTCTTT; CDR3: CASSSSGGGWANTEAFF
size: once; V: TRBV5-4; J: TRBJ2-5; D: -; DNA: TGTGCCAGCAGCTTGAGTGGGGCCAGGGGGGTGGAGACCCAGTACTTC; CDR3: CASSLSGARGVETQYF
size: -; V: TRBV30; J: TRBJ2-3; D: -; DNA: TGTGCCTGGAGTGTTATGACAGCTTCACACACAGATACGCAGTATTTT; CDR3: CAWSVMTASHTDTQYF
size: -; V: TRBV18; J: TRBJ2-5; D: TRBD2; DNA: TGTGCCAGCTCAGAGGGACTAGAGCAGACCCAGTACTTC; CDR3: CASSEGLEQTQYF
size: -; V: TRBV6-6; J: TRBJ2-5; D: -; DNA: TGTGCCAGCAGTTACTCCGGCGGGGGCGGACAAGAGACCCAGTACTTC; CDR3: CASSYSGGGGQETQYF
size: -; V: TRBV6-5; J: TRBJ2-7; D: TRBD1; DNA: TGTGCCAGCAGTTACTCCGGGACAGGGAGGCAATACGAGCAGTACTTC; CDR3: CASSYSGTGRQYEQYF
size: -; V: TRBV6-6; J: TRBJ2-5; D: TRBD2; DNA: TGTGCCAGCAGTTACACAGCGGGGGGCCCAGCGGAGACCCAGTACTTC; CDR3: CASSYTAGGPAETQYF
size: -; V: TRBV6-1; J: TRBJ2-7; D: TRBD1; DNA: TGTGCCAGCAGTGAATGGGGACAGGGACCCGAGCAGTACTTC; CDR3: CASSEWGQGPEQYF
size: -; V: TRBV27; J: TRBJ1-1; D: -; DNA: TGTGCCAGCAGTTTGGGGACGAACACTGAAGCTTTCTTT; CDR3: CASSLGTNTEAFF
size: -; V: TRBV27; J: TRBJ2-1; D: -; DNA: TGTGCCAGCAGTTTACGAGGGGACTCCTACAATGAGCAGTTCTTC; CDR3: CASSLRGDSYNEQFF
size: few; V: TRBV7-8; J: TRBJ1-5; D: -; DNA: TGTGCCAGCAGCTTAGCGAGCCGGGGCAATCAGCCCCAGCATTTT; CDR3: CASSLASRGNQPQHF
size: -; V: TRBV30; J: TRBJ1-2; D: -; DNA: TGTGCCTGGAGAGACCTGGGTTTTAACTATGGCTACACCTTC; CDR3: CAWRDLGFNYGYTF
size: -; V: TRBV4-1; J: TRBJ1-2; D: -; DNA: TGCGCCAGCAGCCAAGCAACCGGGGTCGGCGGTGGCTACACCTTC; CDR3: CASSQATGVGGGYTF
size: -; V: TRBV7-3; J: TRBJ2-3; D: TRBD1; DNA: TGTGCCAGCAGCTTAATTGTGGGACCGGGACAGGGTCAGTATTTT; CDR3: CASSLIVGPGQGQYF
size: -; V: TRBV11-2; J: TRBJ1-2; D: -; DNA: TGTGCCAGCAGCGCGATTAACTATGGCTACACCTTC; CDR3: CASSAINYGYTF
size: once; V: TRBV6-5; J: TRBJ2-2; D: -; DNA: TGTGCCAGCAGTTTACAGGGTCCTGGGGAGCTGTTTTTT; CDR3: CASSLQGPGELFF
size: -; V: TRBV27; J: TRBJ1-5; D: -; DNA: TGTGCCAGCAGTTTCCTCGGGGGTGCGAGCAATCAGCCCCAGCATTTT; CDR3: CASSFLGGASNQPQHF
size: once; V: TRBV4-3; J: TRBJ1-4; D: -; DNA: TGCGCCAGCAGCCAAGGCCCGGGACGGCTTCATGAAAAACTGTTTTTT; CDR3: CASSQGPGRLHEKLFF
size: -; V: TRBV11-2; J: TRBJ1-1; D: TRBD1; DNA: TGTGCCAGCAGCTCGGGCGGGACAGGGAAGGGGAACACTGAAGCTTTCTTT; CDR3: CASSSGGTGKGNTEAFF
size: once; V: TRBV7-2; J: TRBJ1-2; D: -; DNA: TGTGCCAGCAGCGGGGGCGTAGGGGTCCACTATGGCTACACCTTC; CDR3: CASSGGVGVHYGYTF
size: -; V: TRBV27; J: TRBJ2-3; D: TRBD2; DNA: TGTGCCAGCAGTTGGACTAGCGGGGGCCCCGATACGCAGTATTTT; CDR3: CASSWTSGGPDTQYF
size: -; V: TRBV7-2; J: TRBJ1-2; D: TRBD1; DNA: TGTGCCAGCACCTTGCTCCGGGACAGGGGCAACTATGGCTACACCTTC; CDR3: CASTLLRDRGNYGYTF
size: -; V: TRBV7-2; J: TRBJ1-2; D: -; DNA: TGTGCCAGCAGCTTAGCCCTCTATGGCTACACCTTC; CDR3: CASSLALYGYTF
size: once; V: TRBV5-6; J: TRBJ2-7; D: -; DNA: TGTGCCAGCAGCTTGTACGACAGGAACGAGCAGTACTTC; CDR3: CASSLYDRNEQYF
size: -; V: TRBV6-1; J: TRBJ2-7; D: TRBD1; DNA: TGTGCCAGCACCCGCCGGGACAGGGGCTACGAGCAGTACTTC; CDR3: CASTRRDRGYEQYF
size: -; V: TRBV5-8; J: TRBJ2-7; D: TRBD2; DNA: TGTGCCAGCAGCCCGGGACTAGCTTGGTCCTACGAGCAGTACTTC; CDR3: CASSPGLAWSYEQYF
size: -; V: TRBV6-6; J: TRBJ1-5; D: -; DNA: TGTGCCAGCAGTTGGATGAATCAGCCCCAGCATTTT; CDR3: CASSWMNQPQHF
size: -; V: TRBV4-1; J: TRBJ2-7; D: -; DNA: TGCGCCAGCAGCCTACGTGAGACGGCCTCCTACGAGCAGTACTTC; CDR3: CASSLRETASYEQYF
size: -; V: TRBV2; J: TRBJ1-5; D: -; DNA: TGTGCCAGCAGTGAAAGGGGGGGAGATAGCAATCAGCCCCAGCATTTT; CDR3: CASSERGGDSNQPQHF
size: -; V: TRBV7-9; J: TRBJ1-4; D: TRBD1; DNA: TGTGCCAGCAGCTCTGACAGGGGTAATGAAAAACTGTTTTTT; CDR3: CASSSDRGNEKLFF
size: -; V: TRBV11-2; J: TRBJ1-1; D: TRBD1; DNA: TGTGCCAGCAGCCCTTCAGTCCCCGGGACAGGGGCCATCGCCTTT; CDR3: CASSPSVPGTGAIAF
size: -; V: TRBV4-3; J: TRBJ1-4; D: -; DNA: TGCGCCAGCAGCCAAGACGTTCCCAGCGGCCCTGAAAAACTGTTTTTT; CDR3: CASSQDVPSGPEKLFF
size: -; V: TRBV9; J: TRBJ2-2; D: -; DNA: TGTGCCAGCAGCGTAGGTAACGCGGCCACCGGGGAGCTGTTTTTT; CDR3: CASSVGNAATGELFF
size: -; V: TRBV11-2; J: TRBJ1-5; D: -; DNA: TGTGCCAGCAGCACACCCCAAGGGCCCCAGCATTTT; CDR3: CASSTPQGPQHF
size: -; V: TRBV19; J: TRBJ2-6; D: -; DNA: TGTGCCAGTAGTATGCCCTCTGGGGCCAACGTCCTGACTTTC; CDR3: CASSMPSGANVLTF
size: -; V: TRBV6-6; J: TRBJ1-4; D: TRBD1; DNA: TGTGCCAGCAGTTACTCCGGGGCAGGGGGCTATGAAAAACTGTTTTTT; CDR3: CASSYSGAGGYEKLFF
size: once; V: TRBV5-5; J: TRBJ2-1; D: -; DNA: TGTGCCAGCAGCTCGGTTTACAATGAGCAGTTCTTC; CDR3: CASSSVYNEQFF
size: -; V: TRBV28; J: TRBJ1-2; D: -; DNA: TGTGCCAGCACTTTGCCAGGGCTGGGTTATGGCTACACCTTC; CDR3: CASTLPGLGYGYTF
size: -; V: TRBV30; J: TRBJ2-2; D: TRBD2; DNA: TGTGCCTGGAGTGTACGTACTAGCGGGAGGTTGAACGGGGAGCTGTTTTTT; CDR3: CAWSVRTSGRLNGELFF
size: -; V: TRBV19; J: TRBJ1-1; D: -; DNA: TGTGCCAGTAAGCGGCCGAACACTGAAGCTTTCTTT; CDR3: CASKRPNTEAFF